This T cell receptor (beta chain) was recorded in a study of control samples from healthy donors and cancer patients. This CDR3 is built from 16 residues. Germline V CDR1 and CDR2: SGHRS, YFSETQ. V shed 0 bases and J shed 0 bases, with 10 bases lying between them. This table comes from immunoSEQ multiplex PCR, and its TCRdb copy is limited to in-frame clones, with some not included. The table has about 250,000 clones, roughly four fifths seen once. This TCR was recovered from a woman aged 60 to 75 with lung cancer. The sample taken for sequencing was PBMCs. The rearrangement joins TRBV5-1 to TRBJ2-1; D may match TRBD1 or TRBD2 (5 bases each). The CDR3 DNA reads TGCGCCAGCAGCTTGGGGGGACCCCACTCCTACAATGAGCAGTTCTTC. Amino acids: CASSLGGPHSYNEQFF.